One and the same sample provided the 24 T cell receptor beta chains below, sequenced in a study of blood T cell repertoires in COVID-19 (dated by TCRdb to the early 2020s). The method behind the library was the immunoSEQ multiplex PCR assay. TCRdb retrieved this table from immuneACCESS and kept in-frame rearrangements only. Not all clones are present; in checked studies, unresolved V genes account for under half, and no reason is known for the remainder. The sample table contains around 130,000 clones; only one count was recorded for about 83% of them. Under 4% of the sample goes to the ten largest clones. The material sequenced was PBMCs or T cells enriched from blood (not recorded which). These receptors were obtained from a woman in her twenties or thirties who had recovered from COVID-19.

This clone was detected once. For the CDR3, the DNA is TGTGCCAGCAGCTCCCCCGGGTTGGGCTCTGGGGCCAACGTCCTGACTTTC. Amino acid sequence: CASSSPGLGSGANVLTF. This chain links TRBV7-2 with TRBJ2-6; no clear D. In germline, CDR1 is SGHTA, CDR2 FQGNSA. Trimming left V 4 bases short and J 0 bases short, with 13 bases between. This CDR3 region has 17 residues.

CDR3 bases: TGCAGCGCCCGAACTAGCGGGAGTGACTACAATGAGCAGTTCTTC. It codes for CSARTSGSDYNEQFF. The chain has TRBV29-1 and TRBJ2-1; 11 nucleotides align to TRBD2. V lost 7 bases, J lost 3 bases, and 8 bases stayed unmatched. Germline V lookup: CDR1 SQVTM, CDR2 ANQGSEA. The CDR3 is made up of 15 amino acids.

The chain combines TRBV19 with TRBJ1-5, with TRBD1 as a possible D gene (6 bases). From germline, CDR1 is LNHDA and CDR2 SQIVND (reference sequence). CDR3 size: 14 residues. V lost 6 bases, J lost 1 base, and 10 bases lay in between. The CDR3 coding sequence is TGTGCCAGTAGACAGGGTGGGAGCAATCAGCCCCAGCATTTT. Protein product: CASRQGGSNQPQHF.

The V call is TRBV27, the J call TRBJ2-7, with 7 bases fitting TRBD2. Trimming took 5 bases from V and 5 from J; bases not matched to a gene: 6. This CDR3 has 13 amino acids. Germline V lookup: CDR1 MNHEY, CDR2 SMNVEV (reference sequence). The CDR3 loop reads CASSPRGDHEQYF. In DNA form, the CDR3 reads TGTGCCAGCAGTCCTCGGGGGGACCACGAGCAGTACTTC.

There are a few counts of this clone. The V gene is TRBV6-5, the J gene TRBJ2-1, with 8 bases matching TRBD1. CDR1 MNHEY and CDR2 SVGAGI come from the germline V gene. The J segment lost 2 bases and the V segment lost 6 bases, leaving 6 bases of the junction unmatched. The CDR3 loop spans 15 amino acids. CDR3 nucleotides: TGTGCCAGCAGACGCGGACAGGGTCCCTACAATGAGCAGTTCTTC. Translated, it gives CASRRGQGPYNEQFF.

This rearrangement joins TRBV12-3 or TRBV12-4 to TRBJ2-5; possible D gene TRBD2, 5 bases. The CDR3 totals 10 residues. V was trimmed by 8 bases and J by 5 bases, leaving 6 bases between them. CDR3 amino acids: CASSGETQYF. The CDR3 DNA reads TGTGCCAGCTCGGGGGAGACCCAGTACTTC.

The chain has TRBV9 and TRBJ1-1; 7 bases are shared with TRBD1. The germline gives CDR1 SGDLS, CDR2 YYNGEE. The CDR3 runs 13 residues. Trimming removed 2 bases from V and 3 bases from J; junction bases left unmatched: 1. CDR3 in DNA: TGTGCCAGCAGCGTCAGGGGGGACACTGAAGCTTTCTTT. Protein product: CASSVRGDTEAFF.

The J gene is TRBJ1-3, the V gene TRBV5-1; 7 bases line up with TRBD1. Trimming cost V 4 bases and J 0 bases; bases outside gene matches: 7. Germline assignment: CDR1 SGHRS and CDR2 YFSETQ. There are 16 residues in the CDR3. The DNA for the CDR3 is TGCGCCAGCAGCGCCCGGGACAGTAACTCTGGAAACACCATATATTTT. Translating gives CASSARDSNSGNTIYF.

The CDR3 region has the DNA TGTGCCAGCAGCTACAGGGTCACGAACACCGGGGAGCTGTTTTTT. Protein sequence: CASSYRVTNTGELFF. The chain joins TRBV27 to TRBJ2-2; D perhaps matches TRBD1 (6 bases). Germline V gene sequence: CDR1 MNHEY, CDR2 SMNVEV (reference sequence). Trimming pared 6 bases from V and 0 bases from J, leaving 11 bases between. The CDR3 covers 15 residues.

This chain joins TRBV27 and TRBJ2-2, with D possibly being TRBD1 (5 bases). This CDR3 is built from 16 residues. V lost 5 bases and J 4 bases, leaving 17 bases between the germline ends. Germline V gives CDR1 MNHEY, CDR2 SMNVEV (reference sequence). The CDR3 reads CASSVGLGVSTGELFF. The CDR3 nucleotides read TGTGCCAGCAGTGTCGGCTTAGGGGTTAGCACCGGGGAGCTGTTTTTT.

This chain links TRBV4-2 with TRBJ2-7, with 16 bases that match TRBD2. This CDR3 is 15 amino acids long. V trimming: 3 bases; J trimming: 4 bases; junction bases outside the gene matches: 0. The germline V gene has CDR1 LGHNA and CDR2 YNFKEQ. The CDR3 DNA sequence: TGTGCCAGCAGCCAGGGACTAGCGGGAGGGTACGAGCAGTACTTC. This codes for CASSQGLAGGYEQYF.

CDR3 coding DNA: TGTGCCTGGGGGGACAGGGGCATCGGGGGCTACACCTTC. Protein product: CAWGDRGIGGYTF. The V call is TRBV30, the J call TRBJ1-2, with 10 nucleotides matching TRBD1. The CDR3 is made up of 13 amino acids. Per the germline V gene, CDR1 is GTSNPN and CDR2 is SVGIG (reference sequence). After removal of 5 bases from V and 8 bases from J, the junction contained 8 bases not matched to a gene.

The chain carries TRBV7-2 and TRBJ2-1; D not certain. V gave up 1 base and J gave up 5 bases, with 9 bases separating them. Looked up from germline, CDR1 is SGHTA and CDR2 is FQGNSA. The CDR3 extends over 14 amino acids. The CDR3 is CASSLGHSNNEQFF. In nucleotides, the CDR3 is TGTGCCAGCAGCTTAGGACATTCGAACAATGAGCAGTTCTTC. Combining the CDR3 with reference TRBV7-2 and TRBJ2-1 gives the whole variable domain GAGVSQSPSNKVTEKGKDVELRCDPISGHTALYWYRQSLGQGLEFLIYFQGNSAPDKSGLPSDRFSAERTGGSVSTLTIQRTQQEDSAVYLCASSLGHSNNEQFFGPGTRLTVL.

The chain has TRBV2 and TRBJ1-5; tentatively, D is TRBD1 (5 bases). Trimming took 8 bases from V and 6 from J, leaving 17 bases between them. The germline V gene has CDR1 SNHLY and CDR2 FYNNEI. There are 14 residues in the CDR3. The CDR3 DNA reads TGTGCCAGCCAAAAGGACACAGTCGGTCAGCCCCAGCATTTT. Protein: CASQKDTVGQPQHF.

This chain connects TRBV18 to TRBJ1-2, with 8 nucleotides matching TRBD1. The germline gives CDR1 KGHSH, CDR2 LQKENI. V dropped 3 bases and J dropped 3; count of bases not matched to a gene: 3. This CDR3 is 14 amino acids long. The CDR3 DNA follows: TGTGCCAGCTCACCCGTGACAGGGGACTATGGCTACACCTTC. Encoded protein: CASSPVTGDYGYTF. Supplemented by reference TRBV18 and TRBJ1-2, the full variable domain reads NAGVMQNPRHLVRRRGQEARLRCSPMKGHSHVYWYRQLPEEGLKFMVYLQKENIIDESGMPKERFSAEFPKEGPSILRIQQVVRGDSAAYFCASSPVTGDYGYTFGSGTRLTVV.

This rearrangement joins TRBV7-8 to TRBJ1-3, with D tentatively TRBD1 (5 bases). Germline-derived CDR1 and CDR2 are SGHVS and FQNEAQ. The CDR3 covers 18 residues. The V end was cut by 5 bases, the J end by 0 bases, with 20 bases between. CDR3 DNA: TGTGCCAGCAGCCCCACCCCGGGGGGAGGGTACTCTGGAAACACCATATATTTT. Its protein is CASSPTPGGGYSGNTIYF.

In its sample, this clone was seen many times. The chain carries TRBV9 and TRBJ2-1; TRBD2 agrees at 7 bases. With V trimmed by 6 bases and J by 7 bases, 10 bases remained unmatched. Germline V lookup: CDR1 SGDLS, CDR2 YYNGEE. The CDR3 covers 14 residues. CDR3 region: CASNRGSSLNEQFF. DNA for the CDR3: TGTGCCAGCAATCGCGGGAGTTCATTGAATGAGCAGTTCTTC. The full variable domain, its missing parts supplied by reference TRBV9 and TRBJ2-1, is DSGVTQTPKHLITATGQRVTLRCSPRSGDLSVYWYQQSLDQGLQFLIQYYNGEERAKGNILERFSAQQFPDLHSELNLSSLELGDSALYFCASNRGSSLNEQFFGPGTRLTVL.

The chain employs TRBV5-1 and TRBJ2-3; 8 bases are a match to TRBD2. Germline CDR1 and CDR2: SGHRS and YFSETQ. Trimming removed 3 bases from V and 6 bases from J; junction bases left unmatched: 12. This CDR3 contains 16 residues. The CDR3 region has the DNA TGCGCCAGCAGCTGGCGGGGGGCACCGGAGTTGGATACGCAGTATTTT. Residues: CASSWRGAPELDTQYF.

This clone appeared a few times. V is TRBV5-4 and J is TRBJ1-6; D gene unclear. V was shortened by 5 bases and J by 9 bases, with 9 bases between the two germline ends. The CDR3 has 12 residues. CDR1 is SGHNT, CDR2 YYREEE, per germline (reference sequence). DNA for the CDR3: TGTGCCAGCAGGGGCGGGAGTTCACCCCTCCACTTT. It translates to CASRGGSSPLHF.

The chain joins TRBV29-1 to TRBJ2-3; D is uncertain. This CDR3 is 13 amino acids long. V was trimmed by 3 bases and J by 6 bases, leaving 13 bases between them. Germline values: CDR1 SQVTM, CDR2 ANQGSEA. This chain's CDR3 is CSVERTGGDTQYF. The CDR3, as DNA: TGCAGCGTTGAGCGTACTGGCGGTGATACGCAGTATTTT.

The gene calls are TRBV7-9 and TRBJ1-3; 10 nucleotides match TRBD1. V dropped 5 bases and J dropped 5; count of bases not matched to a gene: 9. Germline CDR1 and CDR2: SEHNR and FQNEAQ (reference sequence). The CDR3 has 16 amino acids. The CDR3 loop is CASSAPGTGERNTIYF. The CDR3 region has the DNA TGTGCCAGCAGCGCTCCCGGGACAGGGGAGAGAAACACCATATATTTT.

The chain joins TRBV24-1 to TRBJ2-1, with D possibly matching TRBD2 (6 bases). The germline CDR1 and CDR2 sequences are KGHDR and SFDVKD. V lost 6 bases and J lost 0, with 11 bases in between. The CDR3 is made up of 15 amino acids. CDR3 nucleotide sequence: TGTGCCACCAGTAGAACGGGAGACTCCTACAATGAGCAGTTCTTC. It encodes CATSRTGDSYNEQFF.

This clone was counted a few times. J is TRBJ1-2 and V is TRBV18; D possibly corresponds to TRBD1 (5 bases). Per the germline V gene, CDR1 is KGHSH and CDR2 is LQKENI. V lost 3 bases, J lost 6 bases, and 8 bases lay in between. This CDR3 comprises 12 residues. CDR3 sequence reads: CASSPQGDGYTF. Here the CDR3 DNA reads TGTGCCAGCTCACCGCAGGGCGATGGCTACACCTTC.

The chain joins TRBV7-9 to TRBJ1-2; D is uncertain. V lost 5 bases to trimming and J lost 4 bases, with 20 bases between them. Germline-derived CDR1 and CDR2 are SEHNR and FQNEAQ (reference sequence). The CDR3 runs to 16 residues. CDR3 DNA: TGTGCCAGCAGCCCTCGCCTTGGTCAGGTCGGCTATGGCTACACCTTC. It yields the protein CASSPRLGQVGYGYTF.